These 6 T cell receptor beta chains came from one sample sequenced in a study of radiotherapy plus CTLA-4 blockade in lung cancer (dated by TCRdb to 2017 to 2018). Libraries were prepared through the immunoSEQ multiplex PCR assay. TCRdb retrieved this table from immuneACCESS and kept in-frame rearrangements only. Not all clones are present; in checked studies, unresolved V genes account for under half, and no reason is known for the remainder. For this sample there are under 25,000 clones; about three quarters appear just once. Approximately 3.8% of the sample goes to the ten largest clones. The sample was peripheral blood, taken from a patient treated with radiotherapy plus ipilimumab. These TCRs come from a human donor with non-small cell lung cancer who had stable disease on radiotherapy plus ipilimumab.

The CDR3 region has the DNA TGTGCCAGTAGCACTAGCGTAGCTAGCACAGATACGCAGTATTTT. Translated, it gives CASSTSVASTDTQYF. The gene calls are TRBV19 and TRBJ2-3; 7 nucleotides match TRBD2. Per germline, CDR1 LNHDA and CDR2 SQIVND (reference sequence). The J segment lost 0 bases and the V segment lost 6 bases, leaving 6 bases of the junction unmatched. The CDR3 covers 15 residues.

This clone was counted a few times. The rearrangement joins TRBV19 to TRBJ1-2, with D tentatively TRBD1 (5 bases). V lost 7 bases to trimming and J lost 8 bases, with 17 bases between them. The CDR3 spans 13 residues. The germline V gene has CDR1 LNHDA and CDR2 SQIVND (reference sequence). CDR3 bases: TGTGCCAGTACCCTGGGACGGTCGGGGGGCTACACCTTC. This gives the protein CASTLGRSGGYTF.

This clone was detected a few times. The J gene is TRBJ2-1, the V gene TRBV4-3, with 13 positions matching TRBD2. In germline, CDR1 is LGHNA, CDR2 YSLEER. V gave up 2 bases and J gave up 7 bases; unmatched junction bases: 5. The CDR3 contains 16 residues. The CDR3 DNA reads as TGCGCCAGCAGCCAAAGACCGGGACTAGCGGGGAATGAGCAGTTCTTC. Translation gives CASSQRPGLAGNEQFF.

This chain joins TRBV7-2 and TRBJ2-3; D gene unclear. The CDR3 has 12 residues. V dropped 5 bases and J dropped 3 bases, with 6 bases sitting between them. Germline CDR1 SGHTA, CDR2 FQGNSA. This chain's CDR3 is CASSQVTDTQYF. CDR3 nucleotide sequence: TGTGCCAGCAGCCAAGTAACAGATACGCAGTATTTT.

CDR3 sequence reads: CASSPLPGNTIYF. In DNA form, the CDR3 reads TGTGCCAGCAGCCCTCTTCCGGGAAACACCATATATTTT. The rearrangement links TRBV5-4 to TRBJ1-3; D remains ambiguous. The germline V and J ends were trimmed by 4 bases and 4 bases, with 9 bases remaining between them. Germline V gene sequence: CDR1 SGHNT, CDR2 YYREEE (reference sequence). CDR3 size: 13 residues.

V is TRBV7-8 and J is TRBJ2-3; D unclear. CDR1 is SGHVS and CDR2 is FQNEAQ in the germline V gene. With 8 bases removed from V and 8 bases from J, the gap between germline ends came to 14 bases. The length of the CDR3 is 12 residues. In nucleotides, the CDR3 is TGTGCCAGCGGTCCGGGCTCGGGTACGCAGTATTTT. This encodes CASGPGSGTQYF.